This TCR beta chain was identified in a study of T-cell reconstitution after alpha-beta-depleted transplantation in children (dated by TCRdb to the mid-2010s). Broadly, across the study: The study quantitatively tracked T-cell immune reconstitution after TCRalphabeta/CD19-depleted allogeneic hematopoietic cell transplantation in children using TCR repertoire profiling.

Read against the paper, the sample's treatment or condition label means: allogeneic hematopoietic cell transplantation with graft depleted of TCRalphabeta T cells and CD19 B cells. TCRalphabeta/CD19-depleted allogeneic hematopoietic cell grafts were given to the transplant recipients, all of whom were children. General conclusions and limits of the study: Over the following months the frequencies of hyperexpanded clones went down, and after one year T-cell counts and TCRbeta diversity were mostly credited to newly produced T cells. The apparently early recovery of alphabetaT-cell counts about two months after transplant reportedly depended on only several hundred rapidly expanded clones that came from non-depleted graft cells. In some patients, the high TCRbeta diversity seen at day 60 was put down to recipient T cells and intrathymic progenitors that had survived conditioning.

Details on this clonotype: What antigen it recognizes has not been identified. Base qualities are missing; no much larger clone stands one base away.

Library generation was performed with PCR. The sequencer was an Illumina HiSeq 2500. TCR libraries were prepared with molecular barcoding, using unique molecular identifiers to normalize TCRbeta repertoire quantification. TCRdb trimmed public reads at Q25 via fastp, called clones via MiXCR and kept in-frame beta chains. Rows are combined by CDR3 protein, so each entry shows the most common genes and DNA. In this sample the table shows fewer than 1 million distinct CDR3 sequences, less than 20% of which occur a single time. The ten largest clones capture around 5% of the sample. V and J are truncated by 6 bases and 2 bases respectively, leaving an intervening sequence of 27 bases. Per the germline V gene, SNHLY is the CDR1 and FYNNEI is the CDR2. From the cysteine through the phenylalanine, the CDR3 covers 19 amino acids. The entry retains the CDR3 DNA only, 57 bases that are in frame from base 1.

The clonotype comes from a male patient between 10 and 17 years old who had a stem cell transplant for acute lymphoblastic leukemia, so the T cells may come from the graft donor. The receptor chain draws on TRBV2 and TRBJ2-3, with the D call tentatively TRBD1 or TRBD2, each fitting 5 bases. The sample was PBMCs, mostly from graft donor cells, taken 360 days after TCRalphabeta/CD19-depleted stem cell transplant. Here is the DNA: TGTGCCAGCAGCTTAGTAACCTTAGGGACCACCTACGACACAGATACGCAGTATTTT. It encodes CASSLVTLGTTYDTDTQYF. Extended through the reference TRBV2 and TRBJ2-3 proteins, this CDR3 yields the full variable domain: EPEVTQTPSHQVTQMGQEVILRCVPISNHLYFYWYRQILGQKVEFLVSFYNNEISEKSEIFDDQFSVERPDGSNFTLKIRSTKLEDSAMYFCASSLVTLGTTYDTDTQYFGPGTRLTVL.